This TCR beta chain originates from a study of blood T cell repertoires in COVID-19. Enrolment of Seattle patients took place during active infection, and they were followed longitudinally. This CDR3 comprises 13 residues. The germline V gene encodes CDR1 SGHDN and CDR2 FVKESK. Germline trimming cut 5 bases from V and 7 bases from J; bases unmatched to any gene: 7. Measured with immunoSEQ multiplex PCR; TCRdb has only the in-frame clones, and not every one. The sample yields over 150,000 clones, approximately 88% seen once. The sequencing input was peripheral blood. The TCR comes from a woman aged 40 to 50 with COVID-19, enrolled during active disease. The chain uses TRBV14 and TRBJ1-2; 7 nucleotides line up with TRBD1. The CDR3 protein is CASSYTGDGGYTF. CDR3 nucleotide sequence: TGTGCCAGCAGCTATACAGGGGACGGTGGCTACACCTTC.